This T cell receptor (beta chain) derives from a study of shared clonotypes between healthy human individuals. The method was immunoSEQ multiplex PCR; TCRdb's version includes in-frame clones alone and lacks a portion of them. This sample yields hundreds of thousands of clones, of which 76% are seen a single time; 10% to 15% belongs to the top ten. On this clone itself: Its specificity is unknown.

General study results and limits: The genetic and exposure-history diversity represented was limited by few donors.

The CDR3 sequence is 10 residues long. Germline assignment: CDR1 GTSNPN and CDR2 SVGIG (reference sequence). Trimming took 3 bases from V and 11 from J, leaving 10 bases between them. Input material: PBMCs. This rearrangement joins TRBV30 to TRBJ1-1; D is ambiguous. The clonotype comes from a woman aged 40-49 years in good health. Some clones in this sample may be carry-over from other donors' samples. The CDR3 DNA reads TGTGCCTGGAGCCCCAAAACCGCTTTCTTT. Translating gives CAWSPKTAFF.